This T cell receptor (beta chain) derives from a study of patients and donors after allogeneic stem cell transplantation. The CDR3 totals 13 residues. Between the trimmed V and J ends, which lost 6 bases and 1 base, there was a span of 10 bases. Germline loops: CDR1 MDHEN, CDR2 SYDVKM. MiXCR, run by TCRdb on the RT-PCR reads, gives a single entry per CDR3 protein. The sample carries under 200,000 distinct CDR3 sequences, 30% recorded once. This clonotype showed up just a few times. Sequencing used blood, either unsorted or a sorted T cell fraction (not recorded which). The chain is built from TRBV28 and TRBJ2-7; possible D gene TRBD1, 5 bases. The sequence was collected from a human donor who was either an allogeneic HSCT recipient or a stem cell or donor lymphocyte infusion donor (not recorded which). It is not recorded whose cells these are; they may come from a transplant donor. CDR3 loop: CASRTRVSYEQYF. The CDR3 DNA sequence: TGTGCCAGCAGGACCAGGGTTTCCTACGAGCAGTACTTC. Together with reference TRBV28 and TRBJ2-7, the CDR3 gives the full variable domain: DVKVTQSSRYLVKRTGEKVFLECVQDMDHENMFWYRQDPGLGLRLIYFSYDVKMKEKGDIPEGYSVSREKKERFSLILESASTNQTSMYLCASRTRVSYEQYFGPGTRLTVT.